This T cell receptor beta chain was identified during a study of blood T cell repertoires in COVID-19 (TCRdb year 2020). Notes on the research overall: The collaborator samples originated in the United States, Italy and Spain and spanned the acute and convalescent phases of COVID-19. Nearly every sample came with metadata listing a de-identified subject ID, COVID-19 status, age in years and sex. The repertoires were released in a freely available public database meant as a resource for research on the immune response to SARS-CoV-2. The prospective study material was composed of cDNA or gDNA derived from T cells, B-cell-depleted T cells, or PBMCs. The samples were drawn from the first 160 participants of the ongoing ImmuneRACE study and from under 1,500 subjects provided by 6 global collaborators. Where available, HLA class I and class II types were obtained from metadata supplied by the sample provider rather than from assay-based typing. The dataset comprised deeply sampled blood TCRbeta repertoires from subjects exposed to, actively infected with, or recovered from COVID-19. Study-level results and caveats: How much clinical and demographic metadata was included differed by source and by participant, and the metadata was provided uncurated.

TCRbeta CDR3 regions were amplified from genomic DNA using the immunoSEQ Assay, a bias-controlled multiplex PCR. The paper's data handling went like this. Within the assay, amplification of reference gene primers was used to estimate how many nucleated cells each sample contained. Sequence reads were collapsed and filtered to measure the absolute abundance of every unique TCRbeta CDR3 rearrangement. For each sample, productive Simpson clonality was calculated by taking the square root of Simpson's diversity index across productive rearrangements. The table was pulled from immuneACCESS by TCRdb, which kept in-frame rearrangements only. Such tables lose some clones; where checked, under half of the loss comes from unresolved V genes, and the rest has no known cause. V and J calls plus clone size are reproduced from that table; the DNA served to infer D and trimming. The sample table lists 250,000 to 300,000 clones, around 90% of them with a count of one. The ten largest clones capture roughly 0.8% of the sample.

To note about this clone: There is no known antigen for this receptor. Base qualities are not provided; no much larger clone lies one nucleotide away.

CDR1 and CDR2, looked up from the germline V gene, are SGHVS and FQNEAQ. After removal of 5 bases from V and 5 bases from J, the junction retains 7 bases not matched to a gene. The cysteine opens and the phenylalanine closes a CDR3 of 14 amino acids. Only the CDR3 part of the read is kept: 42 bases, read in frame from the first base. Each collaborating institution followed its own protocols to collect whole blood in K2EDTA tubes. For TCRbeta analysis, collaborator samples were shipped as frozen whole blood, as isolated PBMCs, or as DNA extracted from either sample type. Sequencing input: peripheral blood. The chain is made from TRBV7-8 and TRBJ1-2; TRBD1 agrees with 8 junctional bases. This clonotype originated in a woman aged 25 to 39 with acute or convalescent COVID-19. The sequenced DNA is TGTGCCAGCAGCCGAAGTCAGGGGGCATATGGCTACACCTTC. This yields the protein CASSRSQGAYGYTF.